Listed below are T cell receptor beta chains from one sample, sequenced in a study of shared clonotypes between healthy human individuals. Method: immunoSEQ multiplex PCR; TCRdb's copy keeps in-frame clones and lacks some. This sample carries 2 million or so clones, 85% to 95% of them seen once, and the ten largest clones take more than 0.1%. The sequencing sample was made of naive CD4+ T cells sorted from blood. Every receptor here comes from a man aged 18 to 35 in good health. CDR3s include the opening cysteine and the closing phenylalanine or tryptophan. D genes are given only for firm matches. Clone size, where shown, is once, few, many, or a class for clones that have expanded.

clone_size	v_call	d_call	j_call	cdr3_aa	cdr3_nt
NA	TRBV11-2	NA	TRBJ1-2	CASSLDPTGITYGYTF	TGTGCCAGCAGCTTAGATCCTACAGGGATTACCTATGGCTACACCTTC
NA	TRBV4-1	TRBD1	TRBJ1-4	CASSPPTGRGEKLFF	TGCGCCAGCAGCCCCCCGACAGGGCGGGGGGAAAAACTGTTTTTT
NA	TRBV6-5	TRBD2	TRBJ2-2	CASSYGTSGGTGELFF	TGTGCCAGCAGTTACGGGACTAGCGGGGGCACCGGGGAGCTGTTTTTT
NA	TRBV7-8	NA	TRBJ1-2	CASSLRSMAAANYGYTF	TGTGCCAGCAGCTTACGGAGTATGGCGGCGGCTAACTATGGCTACACCTTC
NA	TRBV5-1	TRBD2	TRBJ2-3	CASSLALVSSGGTDTQYF	TGCGCCAGCAGCTTGGCCCTAGTCTCCAGCGGGGGCACAGATACGCAGTATTTT
NA	TRBV5-4	TRBD2	TRBJ2-3	CASSLGEREGPQYF	TGTGCCAGCTCGCTTGGGGAGCGGGAGGGTCCGCAGTATTTT
NA	TRBV7-2	NA	TRBJ1-1	CASSLVGQNTEAFF	TGTGCCAGCAGCCTAGTGGGTCAGAACACTGAAGCTTTCTTT
NA	TRBV7-2	NA	TRBJ1-1	CASKTGGQMNTEAFF	TGTGCCAGCAAAACAGGTGGCCAGATGAACACTGAAGCTTTCTTT
NA	TRBV7-2	NA	TRBJ2-1	CASSRGLSLNEQFF	TGTGCCAGCAGCCGCGGACTTTCCCTCAATGAGCAGTTCTTC
NA	TRBV11-3	TRBD2	TRBJ2-3	CASSLNSGVAGDTQYF	TGTGCCAGCAGCCTCAATAGCGGGGTTGCTGGAGATACGCAGTATTTT
NA	TRBV10-3	NA	TRBJ1-2	CAISVNRGYGYTF	TGTGCCATCAGTGTGAATAGGGGGTATGGCTACACCTTC
NA	TRBV30	NA	TRBJ2-1	CAWVTRVYNEQFF	TGTGCCTGGGTCACTAGGGTCTACAATGAGCAGTTCTTC
NA	TRBV5-4	TRBD1	TRBJ2-7	CASSLTTGMFYEQYF	TGTGCCAGCAGCTTGACGACAGGGATGTTCTACGAGCAGTACTTC
NA	TRBV7-9	TRBD1	TRBJ2-7	CASSLSAGGTYEQYF	TGTGCCAGCAGCTTATCGGCAGGGGGCACCTACGAGCAGTACTTC
NA	TRBV20-1	TRBD2	TRBJ2-3	CSASTSARKYF	TGCAGTGCTTCGACTAGCGCTCGGAAGTATTTT
NA	TRBV5-1	NA	TRBJ2-3	CASSLVSGGTDTQYF	TGCGCCAGCAGCTTGGTTTCAGGGGGGACAGATACGCAGTATTTT
once	TRBV5-1	NA	TRBJ2-7	CASSLEGNSYEQYF	TGCGCCAGCAGCTTAGAGGGGAATTCCTACGAGCAGTACTTC
NA	TRBV5-4	NA	TRBJ1-1	CASSLQENTEAFF	TGTGCCAGCAGCTTACAAGAGAACACTGAAGCTTTCTTT
NA	TRBV11-2	TRBD1	TRBJ1-2	CASSLIGGEGYTF	TGTGCCAGCAGCTTAATAGGGGGCGAGGGCTACACCTTC
NA	TRBV11-2	NA	TRBJ2-1	CASSLALAGYNEQFF	TGTGCCAGCAGCTTAGCCCTAGCCGGGTACAATGAGCAGTTCTTC
NA	TRBV28	NA	TRBJ1-3	CASSSGYAGTIYF	TGTGCCAGCAGTTCAGGGTATGCAGGCACCATATATTTT
once	TRBV5-1	NA	TRBJ2-2	CASSSRTEGPGELFF	TGCGCCAGCAGCTCCCGGACCGAGGGCCCCGGGGAGCTGTTTTTT
NA	TRBV4-2	NA	TRBJ1-5	CASSRDRDQPQHF	TGTGCCAGCAGCCGAGACAGAGATCAGCCCCAGCATTTT
NA	TRBV27	TRBD2	TRBJ2-5	CASSSARTSGYRVETQYF	TGTGCCAGCAGTTCCGCCCGGACTAGCGGGTACAGGGTGGAGACCCAGTACTTC
NA	TRBV7-2	NA	TRBJ2-1	CASSLNSGRLVYNEQFF	TGTGCCAGCAGCTTAAACTCGGGGAGACTAGTTTACAATGAGCAGTTCTTC
NA	TRBV6-5	TRBD2	TRBJ2-7	CASASGRFNAYEQYF	TGTGCCAGCGCCAGCGGGAGGTTCAACGCATACGAGCAGTACTTC
NA	TRBV7-2	TRBD1	TRBJ2-1	CASKTPRGPYNEQFF	TGTGCCAGCAAAACCCCTAGGGGGCCTTACAATGAGCAGTTCTTC
once	TRBV18	NA	TRBJ1-2	CASSPGGQNYGYTF	TGTGCCAGCTCACCAGGAGGACAGAACTATGGCTACACCTTC
NA	TRBV4-3	NA	TRBJ2-7	CASSQDRGAMSSAGIYEQYF	TGCGCCAGCAGCCAAGATAGAGGGGCGATGAGTTCGGCGGGCATCTACGAGCAGTACTTC
NA	TRBV5-4	NA	TRBJ2-5	CASSLKGPSQETQYF	TGTGCCAGCAGCTTGAAGGGACCTAGTCAAGAGACCCAGTACTTC
NA	TRBV19	NA	TRBJ2-1	CASQGGRLSNEQFF	TGTGCCAGTCAGGGGGGGAGGCTAAGCAATGAGCAGTTCTTC
NA	TRBV10-3	NA	TRBJ1-2	CAISEGEGYGYTF	TGTGCCATCAGTGAGGGGGAGGGTTATGGCTACACCTTC
NA	TRBV2	TRBD2	TRBJ2-3	CASSGGTSGAPRTDTQYF	TGTGCCAGCAGTGGCGGGACTAGCGGGGCCCCCCGCACAGATACGCAGTATTTT
NA	TRBV10-3	NA	TRBJ1-5	CAISEAKEPQHF	TGTGCCATCAGTGAGGCTAAAGAGCCCCAGCATTTT
few	TRBV30	NA	TRBJ2-1	CAWRFFNEQFF	TGTGCCTGGAGATTTTTCAATGAGCAGTTCTTC
NA	TRBV7-2	NA	TRBJ2-7	CASSLEWRGYEQYF	TGTGCCAGCAGCTTAGAGTGGCGGGGTTACGAGCAGTACTTC
NA	TRBV7-9	TRBD1	TRBJ1-1	CASSVATGGDEAFF	TGTGCCAGCAGCGTTGCGACAGGGGGAGACGAAGCTTTCTTT
NA	TRBV9	TRBD1	TRBJ1-3	CASSVEAHRGYNTIYF	TGTGCCAGCAGCGTAGAGGCACACAGGGGGTACAACACCATATATTTT
NA	TRBV5-6	TRBD2	TRBJ2-5	CASSTGLGETQYF	TGTGCCAGCAGCACTGGACTAGGGGAGACCCAGTACTTC
NA	TRBV27	TRBD1	TRBJ1-5	CASKALKAGTGSYSNQPQHF	TGTGCCAGCAAGGCACTAAAAGCCGGGACAGGGAGTTATAGCAATCAGCCCCAGCATTTT
NA	TRBV4-3	NA	TRBJ2-7	CASSQVLGTYEQYF	TGCGCCAGCAGCCAAGTGCTGGGAACCTACGAGCAGTACTTC
NA	TRBV5-1	NA	TRBJ1-1	CASSLESGSNTEAFF	TGCGCCAGCAGCTTGGAATCAGGGTCGAACACTGAAGCTTTCTTT
NA	TRBV5-4	NA	TRBJ2-7	CASSLRGGDEQYF	TGTGCCAGCAGCTTACGAGGGGGAGACGAGCAGTACTTC
NA	TRBV7-9	NA	TRBJ2-5	CASSLAGVGETQYF	TGTGCCAGCAGCTTGGCAGGGGTCGGAGAGACCCAGTACTTC
NA	TRBV7-2	NA	TRBJ2-1	CASSLGASEEFF	TGTGCCAGCAGCTTAGGGGCTAGCGAGGAGTTCTTC